The clone carrying this T cell receptor beta chain was picked up a small number of times. This specimen comes from a study of cytomegalovirus exposure and HLA in healthy donors. Study-wide background: Approximately 85 million unique TCRs from HLA-typed donors made up an early data release.

With 1 base removed from V and 3 bases from J, the gap between germline ends came to 13 bases. The CDR3 runs 16 residues. The germline CDR1 and CDR2 sequences are LNHDA and SQIVND (reference sequence). The PCR employed 60 Vbeta primers together with 13 Jbeta primers. The protocol was immunoSEQ multiplex PCR, while the TCRdb copy is restricted to in-frame clones and leaves out a portion. Altogether about 150,000 clones are present, roughly 80% being singletons, with the ten largest covering 3.5% to 5.5%. The chain links TRBV19 to TRBJ1-5; no definite D call. The origin of this receptor is a woman between 40 and 55 years old in good health and CMV-seropositive. The sequenced sample consisted of PBMCs. The CDR3 loop reads CASSIARSRDNQPQHF. CDR3 coding DNA: TGTGCCAGTAGTATAGCGAGGTCTAGAGACAATCAGCCCCAGCATTTT.